Sequencing of this T cell receptor (beta chain) was carried out in a study of shared clonotypes between healthy human individuals. Here immunoSEQ multiplex PCR was the method, and the copy in TCRdb shows in-frame clones only, minus some. The table lists 2 million to 2.5 million clones, roughly 93% of them singletons, with 0.35% to 0.5% in the top ten. The CDR3 sequence is 13 residues long. Trimming removed 1 base from V and 8 bases from J, with 11 bases in between. Germline V lookup: CDR1 SGHDN, CDR2 FVKESK. This clone was recorded only once. The TCR sequence derives from a young man in good health. Some clones in this sample may be carry-over from other donors' samples. This sequence joins TRBV14 and TRBJ1-2; D is ambiguous. Specimen: naive CD4+ T cells from PBMCs. Noted subset: CD45RA+ positively selected. CDR3 in amino acids: CASSQVALGGYTF. The CDR3 region has the DNA TGTGCCAGCAGCCAAGTGGCTCTGGGAGGCTACACCTTC.